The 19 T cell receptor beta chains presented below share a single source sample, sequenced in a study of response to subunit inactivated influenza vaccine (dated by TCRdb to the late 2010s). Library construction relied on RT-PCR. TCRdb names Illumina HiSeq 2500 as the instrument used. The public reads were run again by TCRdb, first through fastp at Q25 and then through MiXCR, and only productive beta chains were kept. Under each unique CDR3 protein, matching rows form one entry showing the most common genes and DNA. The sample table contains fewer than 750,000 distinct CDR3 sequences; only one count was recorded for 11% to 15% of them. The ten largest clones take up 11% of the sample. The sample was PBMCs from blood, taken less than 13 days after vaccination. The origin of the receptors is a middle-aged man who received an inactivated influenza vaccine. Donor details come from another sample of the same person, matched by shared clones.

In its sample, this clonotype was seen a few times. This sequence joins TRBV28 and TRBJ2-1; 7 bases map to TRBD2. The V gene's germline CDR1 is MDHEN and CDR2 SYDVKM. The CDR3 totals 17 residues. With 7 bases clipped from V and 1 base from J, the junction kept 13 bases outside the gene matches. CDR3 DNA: TGTGCCAGCACCCTTGGTGCCCTAGCGGAATCCTACAATGAGCAGTTCTTC. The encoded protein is CASTLGALAESYNEQFF.

CDR3 loop: CASSPGQGHKTQYF. The CDR3, as DNA: TGTGCCAGCAGTCCGGGACAGGGGCATAAGACCCAGTACTTC. This rearrangement joins TRBV6-2 or TRBV6-3 to TRBJ2-5; 10 bases are shared with TRBD1. The germline V gene encodes CDR1 MNHEY and CDR2 SVGEGT. The CDR3 runs to 14 residues. J gave up 6 bases and V 5 bases, and 6 bases lay outside the gene matches.

The CDR3 loop is CASTPPEVSSYNEQFF. The DNA for the CDR3 is TGTGCCAGCACCCCGCCCGAGGTAAGCTCCTACAATGAGCAGTTCTTC. The rearrangement joins TRBV28 to TRBJ2-1; D is unclear. V was trimmed by 7 bases and J by 0 bases, leaving 16 bases between them. This CDR3 region has 16 residues. Germline lookup yields CDR1 MDHEN and CDR2 SYDVKM.

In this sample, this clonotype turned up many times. The CDR3 region is CASSLDGGRGYNSPLHF. CDR3 DNA sequence: TGCGCCAGCAGCTTGGATGGCGGCAGGGGGTATAATTCACCCCTCCACTTT. The V call is TRBV5-1, the J call TRBJ1-6; 7 nucleotides agree with TRBD1. This CDR3 has 17 amino acids. The V gene's germline CDR1 is SGHRS and CDR2 YFSETQ. J lost 4 bases, V lost 0 bases, and 7 bases had no gene match.

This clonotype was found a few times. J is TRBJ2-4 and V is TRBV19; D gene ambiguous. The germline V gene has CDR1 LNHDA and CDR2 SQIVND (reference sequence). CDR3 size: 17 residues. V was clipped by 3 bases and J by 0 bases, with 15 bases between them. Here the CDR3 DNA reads TGTGCCAGTAGTATCCTCTTTACACCCCTAGCCAAAAACATTCAGTACTTC. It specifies CASSILFTPLAKNIQYF.

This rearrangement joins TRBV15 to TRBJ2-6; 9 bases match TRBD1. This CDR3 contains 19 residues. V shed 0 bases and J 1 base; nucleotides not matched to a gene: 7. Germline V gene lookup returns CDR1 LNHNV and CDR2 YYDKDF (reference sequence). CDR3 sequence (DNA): TGTGCCACCAGCAGAGATTTTACAGGGGGCGCTTCTGGGGCCAACGTCCTGACTTTC. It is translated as CATSRDFTGGASGANVLTF.

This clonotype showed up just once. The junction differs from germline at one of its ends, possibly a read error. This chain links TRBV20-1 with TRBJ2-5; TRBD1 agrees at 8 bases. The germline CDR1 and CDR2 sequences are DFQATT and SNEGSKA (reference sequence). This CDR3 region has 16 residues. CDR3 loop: CCASFRGRGRGETQYF. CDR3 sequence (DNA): TGCTGTGCTAGTTTCAGGGGGCGAGGACGGGGGGAGACCCAGTACTTC.

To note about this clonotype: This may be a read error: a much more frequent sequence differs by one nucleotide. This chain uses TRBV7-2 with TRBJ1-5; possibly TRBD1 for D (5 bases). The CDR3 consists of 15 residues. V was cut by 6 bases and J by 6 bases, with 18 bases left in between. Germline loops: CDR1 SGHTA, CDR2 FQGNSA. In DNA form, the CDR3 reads TGTGCCAGCAGATTACGGCCGGGGGTCGCTCAGCCCCAGCATTTT. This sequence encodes CASRLRPGVAQPQHF.

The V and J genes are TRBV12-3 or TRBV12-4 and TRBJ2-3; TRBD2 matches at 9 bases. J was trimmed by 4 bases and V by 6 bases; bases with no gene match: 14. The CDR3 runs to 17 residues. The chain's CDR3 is CASSHSRSSGTADTQYF. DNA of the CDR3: TGTGCCAGCAGCCACTCCCGGTCTAGCGGGACCGCAGATACGCAGTATTTT.

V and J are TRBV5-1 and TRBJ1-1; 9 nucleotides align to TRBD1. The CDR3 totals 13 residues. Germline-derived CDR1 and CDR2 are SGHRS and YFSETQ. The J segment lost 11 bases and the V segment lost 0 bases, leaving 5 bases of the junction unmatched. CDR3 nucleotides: TGCGCCAGCAGCTTGGCCTGGGACAGGGAGGCTTTCTTT. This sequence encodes CASSLAWDREAFF.

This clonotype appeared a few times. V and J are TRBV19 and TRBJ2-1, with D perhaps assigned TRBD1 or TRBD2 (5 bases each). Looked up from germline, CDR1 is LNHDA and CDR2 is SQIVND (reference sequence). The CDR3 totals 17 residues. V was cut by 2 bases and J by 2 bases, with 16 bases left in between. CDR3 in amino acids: CASSITGRAGPYNEQFF. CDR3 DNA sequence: TGTGCCAGTAGTATAACGGGGCGGGCAGGGCCCTACAATGAGCAGTTCTTC. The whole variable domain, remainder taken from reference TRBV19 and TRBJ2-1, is DGGITQSPKYLFRKEGQNVTLSCEQNLNHDAMYWYRQDPGQGLRLIYYSQIVNDFQKGDIAEGYSVSREKKESFPLTVTSAQKNPTAFYLCASSITGRAGPYNEQFFGPGTRLTVL.

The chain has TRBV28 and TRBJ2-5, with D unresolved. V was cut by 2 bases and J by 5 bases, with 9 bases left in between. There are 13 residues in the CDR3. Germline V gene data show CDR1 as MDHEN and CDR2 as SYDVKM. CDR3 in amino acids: CASSLQVLETQYF. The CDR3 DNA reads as TGTGCCAGCAGTTTACAGGTTTTGGAGACCCAGTACTTC.

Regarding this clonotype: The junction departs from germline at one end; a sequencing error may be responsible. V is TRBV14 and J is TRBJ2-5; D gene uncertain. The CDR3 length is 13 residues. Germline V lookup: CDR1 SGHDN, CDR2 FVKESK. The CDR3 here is CASSQDRQGTQYF. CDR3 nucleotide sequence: TGTGCCAGCAGCCAAGATCGTCAAGGGACCCAGTACTTC.

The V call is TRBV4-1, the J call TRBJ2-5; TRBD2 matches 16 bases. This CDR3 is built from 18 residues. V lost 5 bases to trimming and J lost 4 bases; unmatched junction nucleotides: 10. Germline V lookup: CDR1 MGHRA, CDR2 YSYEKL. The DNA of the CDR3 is TGCGCCAGCAGCGAATCGGGGACTAGCGGGGGGGCCTCAGAGACCCAGTACTTC. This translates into CASSESGTSGGASETQYF.

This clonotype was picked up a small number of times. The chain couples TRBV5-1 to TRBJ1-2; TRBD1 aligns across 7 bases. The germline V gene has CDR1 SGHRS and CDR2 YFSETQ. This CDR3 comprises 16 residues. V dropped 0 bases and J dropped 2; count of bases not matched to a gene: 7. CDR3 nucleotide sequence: TGCGCCAGCAGCTTGGATGGCGGCAGGGGGAACTATGGCTACACCTTC. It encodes CASSLDGGRGNYGYTF.

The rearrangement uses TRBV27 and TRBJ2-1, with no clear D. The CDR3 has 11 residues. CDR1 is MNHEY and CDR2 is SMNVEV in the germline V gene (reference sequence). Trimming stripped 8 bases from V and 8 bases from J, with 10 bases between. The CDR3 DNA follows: TGTGCCAGCGGGTTTTCATATGAGCAGTTCTTC. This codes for CASGFSYEQFF.

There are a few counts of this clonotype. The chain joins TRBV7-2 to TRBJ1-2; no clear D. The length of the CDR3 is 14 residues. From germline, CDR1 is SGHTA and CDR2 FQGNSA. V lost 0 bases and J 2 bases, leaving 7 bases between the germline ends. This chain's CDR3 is CASSLASGNYGYTF. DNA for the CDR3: TGTGCCAGCAGCTTAGCGAGCGGGAACTATGGCTACACCTTC. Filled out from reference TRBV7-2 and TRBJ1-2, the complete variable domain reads GAGVSQSPSNKVTEKGKDVELRCDPISGHTALYWYRQSLGQGLEFLIYFQGNSAPDKSGLPSDRFSAERTGGSVSTLTIQRTQQEDSAVYLCASSLASGNYGYTFGSGTRLTVV.

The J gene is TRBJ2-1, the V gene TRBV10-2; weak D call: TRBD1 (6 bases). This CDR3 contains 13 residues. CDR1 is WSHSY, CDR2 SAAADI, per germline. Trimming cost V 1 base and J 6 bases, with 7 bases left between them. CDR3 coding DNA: TGCGCCAGCAGTGAGTGGGGGCTCAATGAGCAGTTCTTC. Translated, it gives CASSEWGLNEQFF.

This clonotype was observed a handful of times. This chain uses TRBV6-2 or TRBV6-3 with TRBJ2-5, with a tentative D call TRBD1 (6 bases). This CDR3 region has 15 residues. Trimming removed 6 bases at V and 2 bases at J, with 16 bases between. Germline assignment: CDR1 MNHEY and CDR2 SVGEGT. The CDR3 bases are TGTGCCAGCAGATCCTATGGGACATCTCAAGAGACCCAGTACTTC. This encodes CASRSYGTSQETQYF.